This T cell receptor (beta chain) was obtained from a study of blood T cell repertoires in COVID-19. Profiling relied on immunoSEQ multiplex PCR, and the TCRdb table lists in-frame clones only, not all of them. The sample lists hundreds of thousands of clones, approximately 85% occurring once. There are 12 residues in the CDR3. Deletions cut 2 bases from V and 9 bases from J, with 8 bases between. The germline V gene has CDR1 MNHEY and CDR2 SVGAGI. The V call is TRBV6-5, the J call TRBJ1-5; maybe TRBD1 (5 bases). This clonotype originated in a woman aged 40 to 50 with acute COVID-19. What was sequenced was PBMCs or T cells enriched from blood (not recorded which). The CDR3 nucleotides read TGTGCCAGCAGTTACCCCGGGGGGCCCCAGCATTTT. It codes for CASSYPGGPQHF.